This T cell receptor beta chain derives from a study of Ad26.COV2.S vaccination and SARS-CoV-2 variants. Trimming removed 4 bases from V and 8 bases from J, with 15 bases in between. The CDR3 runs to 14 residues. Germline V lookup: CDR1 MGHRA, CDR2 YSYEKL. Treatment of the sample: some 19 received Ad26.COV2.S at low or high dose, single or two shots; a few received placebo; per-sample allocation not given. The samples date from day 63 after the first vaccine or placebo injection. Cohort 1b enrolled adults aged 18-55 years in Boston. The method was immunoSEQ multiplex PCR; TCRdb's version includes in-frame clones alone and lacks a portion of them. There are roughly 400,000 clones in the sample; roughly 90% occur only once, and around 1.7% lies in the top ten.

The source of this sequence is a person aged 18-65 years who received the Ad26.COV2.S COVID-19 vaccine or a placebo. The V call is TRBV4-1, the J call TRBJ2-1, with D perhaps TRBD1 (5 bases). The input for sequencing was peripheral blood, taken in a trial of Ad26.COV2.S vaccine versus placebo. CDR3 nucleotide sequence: TGCGCCAGCAGCCTACACCATCAGGGTTATGAGCAGTTCTTC. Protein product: CASSLHHQGYEQFF.